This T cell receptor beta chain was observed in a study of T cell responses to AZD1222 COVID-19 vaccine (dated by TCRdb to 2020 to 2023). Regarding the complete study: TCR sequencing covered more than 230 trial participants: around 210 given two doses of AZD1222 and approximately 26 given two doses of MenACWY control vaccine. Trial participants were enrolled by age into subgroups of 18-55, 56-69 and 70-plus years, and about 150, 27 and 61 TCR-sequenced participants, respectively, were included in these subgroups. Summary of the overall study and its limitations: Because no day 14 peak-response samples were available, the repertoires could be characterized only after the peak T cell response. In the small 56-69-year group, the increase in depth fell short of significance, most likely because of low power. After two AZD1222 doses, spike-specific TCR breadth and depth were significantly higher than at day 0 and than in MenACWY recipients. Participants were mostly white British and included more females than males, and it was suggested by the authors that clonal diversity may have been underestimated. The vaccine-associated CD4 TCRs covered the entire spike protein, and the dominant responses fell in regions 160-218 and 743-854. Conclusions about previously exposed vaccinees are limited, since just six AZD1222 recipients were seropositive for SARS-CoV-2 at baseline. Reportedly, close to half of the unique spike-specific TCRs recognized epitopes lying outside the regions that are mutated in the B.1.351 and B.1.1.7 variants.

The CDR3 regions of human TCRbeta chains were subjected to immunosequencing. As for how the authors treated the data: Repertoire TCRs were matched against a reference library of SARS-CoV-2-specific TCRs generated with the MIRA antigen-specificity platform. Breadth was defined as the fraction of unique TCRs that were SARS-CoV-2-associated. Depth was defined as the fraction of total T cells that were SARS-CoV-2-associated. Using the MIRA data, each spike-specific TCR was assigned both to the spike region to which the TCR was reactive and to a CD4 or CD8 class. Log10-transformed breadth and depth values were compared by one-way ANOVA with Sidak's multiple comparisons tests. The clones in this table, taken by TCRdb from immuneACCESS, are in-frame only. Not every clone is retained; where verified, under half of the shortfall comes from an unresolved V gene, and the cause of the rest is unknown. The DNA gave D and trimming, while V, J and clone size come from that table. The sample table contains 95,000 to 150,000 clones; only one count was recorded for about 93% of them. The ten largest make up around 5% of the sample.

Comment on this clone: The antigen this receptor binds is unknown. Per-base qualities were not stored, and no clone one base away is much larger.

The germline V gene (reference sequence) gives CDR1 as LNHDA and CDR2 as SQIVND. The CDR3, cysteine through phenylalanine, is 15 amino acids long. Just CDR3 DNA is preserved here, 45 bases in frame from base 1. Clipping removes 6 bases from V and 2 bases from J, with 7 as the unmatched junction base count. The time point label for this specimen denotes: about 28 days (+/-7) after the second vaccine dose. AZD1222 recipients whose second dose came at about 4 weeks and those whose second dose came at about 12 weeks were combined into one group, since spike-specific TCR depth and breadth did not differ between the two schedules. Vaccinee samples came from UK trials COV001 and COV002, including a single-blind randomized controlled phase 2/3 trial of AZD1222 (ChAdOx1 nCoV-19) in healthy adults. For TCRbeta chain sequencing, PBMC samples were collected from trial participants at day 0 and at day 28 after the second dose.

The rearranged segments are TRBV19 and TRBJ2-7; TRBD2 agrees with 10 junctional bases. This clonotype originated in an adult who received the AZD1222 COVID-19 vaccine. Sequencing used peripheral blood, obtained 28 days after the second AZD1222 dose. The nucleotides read TGTGCCAGTAGCCTCCGACTAGCGGGTGCCTACGAGCAGTACTTC. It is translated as CASSLRLAGAYEQYF. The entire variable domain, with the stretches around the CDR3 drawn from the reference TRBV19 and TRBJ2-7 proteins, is DGGITQSPKYLFRKEGQNVTLSCEQNLNHDAMYWYRQDPGQGLRLIYYSQIVNDFQKGDIAEGYSVSREKKESFPLTVTSAQKNPTAFYLCASSLRLAGAYEQYFGPGTRLTVT.